This T cell receptor beta chain was identified during a study of neoadjuvant anti-PD-1 for oral cavity cancer. About the study: Nivolumab at 3 mg/kg was mostly given biweekly, three to four doses, pre-surgery. Around day 43, patients without progression received a fourth nivolumab dose before surgery.

Germline V gene sequence: CDR1 MNHNS, CDR2 SASEGT. This CDR3 comprises 12 residues. V was cut by 5 bases and J by 3 bases, with 6 bases left in between. Cohort: HPV-negative, locally advanced oral cavity squamous cell carcinoma patients. The repertoire was sequenced with immunoSEQ multiplex PCR; TCRdb's copy has only in-frame clones and lacks some. Here the sample spans about 61,000 clones, 79% being singletons. The chain joins TRBV6-1 to TRBJ2-3; no clear D. The source was PBMCs, collected before nivolumab (anti-PD-1) treatment. The TCR originated in a person aged 35 to 85 with oral cavity squamous cell carcinoma. CDR3 protein: CASSPRTDTQYF. The CDR3 DNA is TGTGCCAGCAGTCCAAGGACAGATACGCAGTATTTT.